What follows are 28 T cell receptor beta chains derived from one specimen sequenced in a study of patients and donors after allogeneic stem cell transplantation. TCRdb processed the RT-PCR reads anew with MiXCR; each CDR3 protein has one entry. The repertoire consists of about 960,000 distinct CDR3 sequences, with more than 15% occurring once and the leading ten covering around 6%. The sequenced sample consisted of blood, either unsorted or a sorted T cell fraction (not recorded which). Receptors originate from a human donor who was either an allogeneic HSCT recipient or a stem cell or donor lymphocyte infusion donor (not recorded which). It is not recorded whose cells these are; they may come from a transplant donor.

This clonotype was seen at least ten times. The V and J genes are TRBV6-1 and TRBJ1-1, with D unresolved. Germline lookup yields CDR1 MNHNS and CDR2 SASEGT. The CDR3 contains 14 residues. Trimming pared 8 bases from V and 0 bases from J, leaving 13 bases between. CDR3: CASGAGTMNTEAFF. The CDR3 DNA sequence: TGTGCCAGCGGAGCAGGAACCATGAACACTGAAGCTTTCTTT.

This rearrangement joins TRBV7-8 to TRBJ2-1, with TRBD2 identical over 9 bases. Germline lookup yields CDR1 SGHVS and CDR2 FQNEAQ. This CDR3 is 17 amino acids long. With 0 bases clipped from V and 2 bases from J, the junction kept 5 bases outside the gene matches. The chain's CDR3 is CASSLAWREGPYNEQFF. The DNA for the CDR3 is TGTGCCAGCAGCTTAGCGTGGCGGGAGGGACCCTACAATGAGCAGTTCTTC.

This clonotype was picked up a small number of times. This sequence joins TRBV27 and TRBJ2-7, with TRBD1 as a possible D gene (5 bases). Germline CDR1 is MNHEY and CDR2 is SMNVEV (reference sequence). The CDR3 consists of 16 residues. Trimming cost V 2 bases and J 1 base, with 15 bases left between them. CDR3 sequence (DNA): TGTGCCAGCAGTTTAGGGGCAGAACTCCGTTCCTACGAGCAGTACTTC. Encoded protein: CASSLGAELRSYEQYF.

The chain's CDR3 is CASSFGGRDEQYF. The DNA of the CDR3 is TGCGCCAGCAGCTTCGGCGGGCGGGACGAGCAGTACTTC. The V call is TRBV5-1, the J call TRBJ2-7; D may be TRBD2 (5 bases). The CDR3 has 13 amino acids. Trimming stripped 2 bases from V and 5 bases from J, with 11 bases between. The germline V gene encodes CDR1 SGHRS and CDR2 YFSETQ.

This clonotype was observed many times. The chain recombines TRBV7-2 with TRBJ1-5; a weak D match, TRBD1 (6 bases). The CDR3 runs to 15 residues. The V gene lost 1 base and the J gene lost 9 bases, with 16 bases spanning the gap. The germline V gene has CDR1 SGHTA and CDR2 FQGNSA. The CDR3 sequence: CASSLDPGGGGPQHF. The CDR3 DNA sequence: TGTGCCAGCAGCTTAGACCCCGGAGGGGGTGGGCCCCAGCATTTT.

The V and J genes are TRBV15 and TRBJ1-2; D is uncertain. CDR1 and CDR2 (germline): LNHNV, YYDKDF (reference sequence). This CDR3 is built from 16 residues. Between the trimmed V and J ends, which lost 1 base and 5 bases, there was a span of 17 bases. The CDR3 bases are TGTGCCACCAGCAGAGCGGCGGCAGCGACTACTTATGGCTACACCTTC. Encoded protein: CATSRAAAATTYGYTF.

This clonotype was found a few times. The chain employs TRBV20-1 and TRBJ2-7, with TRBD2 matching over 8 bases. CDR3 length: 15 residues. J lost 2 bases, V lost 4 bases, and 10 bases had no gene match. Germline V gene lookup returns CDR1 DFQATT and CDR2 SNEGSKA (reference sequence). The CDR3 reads CSAKGGDGRAYEQYF. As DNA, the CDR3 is TGCAGTGCTAAGGGGGGAGACGGGAGGGCCTACGAGCAGTACTTC.

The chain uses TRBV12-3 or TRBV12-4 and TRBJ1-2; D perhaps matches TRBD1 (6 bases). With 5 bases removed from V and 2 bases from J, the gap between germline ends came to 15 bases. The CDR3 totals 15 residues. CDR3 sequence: CASSRGGTLNYGYTF. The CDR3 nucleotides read TGTGCCAGCAGTAGGGGGGGGACACTAAACTATGGCTACACCTTC.

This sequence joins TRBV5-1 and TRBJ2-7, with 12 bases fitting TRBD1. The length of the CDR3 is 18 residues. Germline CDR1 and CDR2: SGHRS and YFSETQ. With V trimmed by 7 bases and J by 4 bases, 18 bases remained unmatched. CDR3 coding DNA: TGCGCCAGCGAAATCCCGGGACAGGGGGCGCATCCTGAATACGAGCAGTACTTC. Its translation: CASEIPGQGAHPEYEQYF.

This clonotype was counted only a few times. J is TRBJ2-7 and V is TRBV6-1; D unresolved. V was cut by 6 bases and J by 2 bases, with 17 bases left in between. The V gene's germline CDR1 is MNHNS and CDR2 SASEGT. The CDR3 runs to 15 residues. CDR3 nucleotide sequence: TGTGCCAGCAGACCGGTGGCCGGGCTGCCCTACGAGCAGTACTTC. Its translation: CASRPVAGLPYEQYF.

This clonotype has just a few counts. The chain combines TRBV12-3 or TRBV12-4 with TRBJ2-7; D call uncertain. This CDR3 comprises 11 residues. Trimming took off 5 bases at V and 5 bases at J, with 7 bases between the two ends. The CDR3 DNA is TGTGCCAGCAGTAACTGGAACGAGCAGTACTTC. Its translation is CASSNWNEQYF.

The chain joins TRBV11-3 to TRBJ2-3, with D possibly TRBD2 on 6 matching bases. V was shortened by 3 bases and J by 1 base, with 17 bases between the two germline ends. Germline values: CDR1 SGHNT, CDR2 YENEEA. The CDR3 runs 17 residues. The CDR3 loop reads CASSLGGAAAGTDTQYF. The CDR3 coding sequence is TGTGCCAGCAGCTTGGGCGGGGCCGCCGCCGGCACAGATACGCAGTATTTT.

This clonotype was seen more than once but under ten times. The CDR3 loop reads CSARQGSGNTIYF. CDR3 coding DNA: TGCAGTGCTAGACAGGGCTCTGGAAACACCATATATTTT. The gene calls are TRBV20-1 and TRBJ1-3; D is possibly TRBD1 (5 bases). V lost 2 bases and J 0 bases, leaving 5 bases between the germline ends. CDR1 and CDR2 (germline): DFQATT, SNEGSKA (reference sequence). This CDR3 has 13 residues.

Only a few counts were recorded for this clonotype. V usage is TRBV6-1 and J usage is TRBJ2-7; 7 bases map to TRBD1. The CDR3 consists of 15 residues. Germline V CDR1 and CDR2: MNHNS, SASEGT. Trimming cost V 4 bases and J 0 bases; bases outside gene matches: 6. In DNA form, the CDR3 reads TGTGCCAGCAGTGGGATCAGGGGGAGCTCCTACGAGCAGTACTTC. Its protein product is CASSGIRGSSYEQYF.

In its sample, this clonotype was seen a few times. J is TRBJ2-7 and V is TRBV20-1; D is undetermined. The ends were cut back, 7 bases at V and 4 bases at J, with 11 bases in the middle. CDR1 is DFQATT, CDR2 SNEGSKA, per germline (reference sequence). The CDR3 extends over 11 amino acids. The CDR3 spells CSGASGYEQYF. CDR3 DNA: TGCAGTGGTGCTAGTGGGTACGAGCAGTACTTC.

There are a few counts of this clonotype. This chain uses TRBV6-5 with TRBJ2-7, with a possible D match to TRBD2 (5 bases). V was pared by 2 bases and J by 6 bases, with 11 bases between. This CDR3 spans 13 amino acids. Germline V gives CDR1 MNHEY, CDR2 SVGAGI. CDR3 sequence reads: CASSYRYSGEQYF. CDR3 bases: TGTGCCAGCAGTTACCGCTACAGCGGCGAGCAGTACTTC.

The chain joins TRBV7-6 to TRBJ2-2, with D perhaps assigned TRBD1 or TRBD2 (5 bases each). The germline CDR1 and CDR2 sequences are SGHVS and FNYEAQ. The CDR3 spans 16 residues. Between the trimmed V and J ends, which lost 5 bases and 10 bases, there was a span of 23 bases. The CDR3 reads CASSAQTGASDVELFF. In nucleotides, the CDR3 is TGTGCCAGCAGCGCTCAAACCGGGGCCTCAGACGTGGAGCTGTTTTTT.

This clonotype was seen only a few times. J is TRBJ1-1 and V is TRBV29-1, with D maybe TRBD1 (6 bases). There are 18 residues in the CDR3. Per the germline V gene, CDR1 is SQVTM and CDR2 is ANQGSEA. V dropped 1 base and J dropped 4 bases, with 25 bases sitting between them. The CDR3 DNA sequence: TGCAGCGTTGAAGTAAGGGGGGCCGAGGGGGGGCCCAGCACTGAAGCTTTCTTT. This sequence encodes CSVEVRGAEGGPSTEAFF.

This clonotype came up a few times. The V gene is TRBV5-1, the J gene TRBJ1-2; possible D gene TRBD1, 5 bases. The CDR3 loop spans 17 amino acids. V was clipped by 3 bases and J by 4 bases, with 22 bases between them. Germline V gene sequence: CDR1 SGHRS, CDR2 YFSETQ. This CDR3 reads CASSSPTSRVTAYGYTF. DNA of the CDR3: TGCGCCAGCAGCTCCCCCACGTCCAGGGTGACTGCCTATGGCTACACCTTC.

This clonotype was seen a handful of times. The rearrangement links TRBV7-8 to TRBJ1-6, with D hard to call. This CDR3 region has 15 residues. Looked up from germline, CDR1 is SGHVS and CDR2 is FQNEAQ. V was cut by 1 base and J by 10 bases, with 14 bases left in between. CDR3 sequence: CASSLVVLPGSPLHF. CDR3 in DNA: TGTGCCAGCAGCTTAGTCGTCCTGCCAGGATCACCCCTCCACTTT.

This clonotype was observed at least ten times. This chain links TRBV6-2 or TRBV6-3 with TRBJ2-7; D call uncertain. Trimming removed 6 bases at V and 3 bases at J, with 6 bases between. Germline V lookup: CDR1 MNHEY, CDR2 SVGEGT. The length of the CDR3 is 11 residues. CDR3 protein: CASSPNYEQYF. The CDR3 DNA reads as TGTGCCAGCAGCCCAAACTACGAGCAGTACTTC.

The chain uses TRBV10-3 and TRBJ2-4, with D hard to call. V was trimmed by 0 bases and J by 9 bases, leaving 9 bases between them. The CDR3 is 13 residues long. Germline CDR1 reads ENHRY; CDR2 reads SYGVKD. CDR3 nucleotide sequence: TGTGCCATCAGTGAGTCGAAAGCTTTCATTCAGTACTTC. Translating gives CAISESKAFIQYF.

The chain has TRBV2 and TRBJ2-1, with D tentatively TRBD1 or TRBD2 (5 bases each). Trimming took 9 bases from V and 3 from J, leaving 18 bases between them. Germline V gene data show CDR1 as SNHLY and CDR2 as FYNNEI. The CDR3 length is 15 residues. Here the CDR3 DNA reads TGTGCCAGGGACGAGCTCGGGACCGACTACAATGAGCAGTTCTTC. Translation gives CARDELGTDYNEQFF.

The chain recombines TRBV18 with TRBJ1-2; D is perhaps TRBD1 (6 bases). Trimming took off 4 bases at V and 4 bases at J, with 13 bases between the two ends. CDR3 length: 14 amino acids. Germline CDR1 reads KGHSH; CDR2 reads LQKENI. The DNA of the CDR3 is TGTGCCAGCTCACTGCTTAAGGACAGCTATGGCTACACCTTC. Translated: CASSLLKDSYGYTF. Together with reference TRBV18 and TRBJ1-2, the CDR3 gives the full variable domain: NAGVMQNPRHLVRRRGQEARLRCSPMKGHSHVYWYRQLPEEGLKFMVYLQKENIIDESGMPKERFSAEFPKEGPSILRIQQVVRGDSAAYFCASSLLKDSYGYTFGSGTRLTVV.

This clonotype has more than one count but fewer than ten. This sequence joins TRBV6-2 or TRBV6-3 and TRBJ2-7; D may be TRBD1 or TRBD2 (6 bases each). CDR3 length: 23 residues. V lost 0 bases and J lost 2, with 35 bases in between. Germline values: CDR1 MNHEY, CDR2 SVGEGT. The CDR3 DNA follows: TGTGCCAGCAGTTACTCCGGTTCTATTCAGCGACAGGTATCACTAGCTCGGACCTACGAGCAGTACTTC. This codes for CASSYSGSIQRQVSLARTYEQYF.

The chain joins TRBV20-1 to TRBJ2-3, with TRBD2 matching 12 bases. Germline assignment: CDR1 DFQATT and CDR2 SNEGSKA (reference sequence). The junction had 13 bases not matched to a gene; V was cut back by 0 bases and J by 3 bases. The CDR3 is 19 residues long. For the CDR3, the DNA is TGCAGTGCTAGAGATCTTCGGCTAGCGGGAGGGCCGGGGACAGATACGCAGTATTTT. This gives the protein CSARDLRLAGGPGTDTQYF.

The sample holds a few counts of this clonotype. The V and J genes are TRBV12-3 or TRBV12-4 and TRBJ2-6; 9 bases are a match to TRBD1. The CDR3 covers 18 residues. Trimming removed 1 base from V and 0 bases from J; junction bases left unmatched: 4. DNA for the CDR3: TGTGCCAGCAGTTTAGTTGTGACAGGGGGCTCTGGGGCCAACGTCCTGACTTTC. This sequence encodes CASSLVVTGGSGANVLTF.

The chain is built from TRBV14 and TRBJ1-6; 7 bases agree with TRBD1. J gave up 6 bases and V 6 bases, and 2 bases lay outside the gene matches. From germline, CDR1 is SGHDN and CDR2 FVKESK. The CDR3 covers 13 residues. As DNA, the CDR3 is TGTGCCAGCAGTAACAGGGGTAATTCACCCCTCCACTTT. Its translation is CASSNRGNSPLHF.